These 15 T cell receptor beta chains were sequenced from one sample in a study of blood T cell repertoires in COVID-19. Profiling relied on immunoSEQ multiplex PCR, and the TCRdb table lists in-frame clones only, not all of them. The table has a few hundred thousand clones, just over 85% seen once. The sample consisted of PBMCs or T cells enriched from blood (not recorded which). Receptors were obtained from a man aged 40-50 years who had recovered from COVID-19.

The CDR3 sequence: CASSPGREEFTDTQYF. For the CDR3, the DNA is TGTGCCAGCAGCCCCGGCCGAGAGGAATTCACAGATACGCAGTATTTT. V is TRBV11-1 and J is TRBJ2-3, with no clear D. Per the germline V gene, CDR1 is SGHAT and CDR2 is FQDESV (reference sequence). Trimming took off 5 bases at V and 2 bases at J, with 17 bases between the two ends. This CDR3 is 16 amino acids long.

A few counts support this clone. The rearrangement links TRBV3-1 (or the pseudogene TRBV3-2) to TRBJ1-1, with D unclear. The CDR3 has 14 residues. In germline, CDR1 is LGHDT, CDR2 YNNKEL (reference sequence). The V end lost 4 bases, the J end lost 5 bases, and 14 bases lay between the germline ends. CDR3 nucleotides: TGTGCCAGCAGCCGAACATCCGGGGTAACTGAAGCTTTCTTT. Its translation is CASSRTSGVTEAFF.

V is TRBV25-1 and J is TRBJ1-5; D is undetermined. Germline V gene sequence: CDR1 MGHDK, CDR2 SYGVNS. The CDR3 spans 14 residues. The ends were cut back, 4 bases at V and 0 bases at J, with 7 bases in the middle. In DNA, the CDR3 is TGTGCCAGCAGTGTACAGAGTAGCAATCAGCCCCAGCATTTT. It translates to CASSVQSSNQPQHF.

This chain links TRBV9 with TRBJ1-6; possible D gene TRBD1, 6 bases. The CDR3 sequence is 15 residues long. CDR1 is SGDLS and CDR2 is YYNGEE in the germline V gene. V was trimmed by 0 bases and J by 7 bases, leaving 11 bases between them. The chain's CDR3 is CASSVGGRGNSPLHF. The CDR3 nucleotides are TGTGCCAGCAGCGTAGGAGGCAGGGGAAATTCACCCCTCCACTTT.

The genes are TRBV6-1 and TRBJ2-7; the D is unclear. CDR1 MNHNS and CDR2 SASEGT come from the germline V gene. Trimming left V 1 base short and J 3 bases short, with 7 bases between. The CDR3 consists of 13 residues. This CDR3 reads CASSEGALYEQYF. CDR3 sequence (DNA): TGTGCCAGCAGTGAAGGGGCACTCTACGAGCAGTACTTC.

The V call is TRBV27, the J call TRBJ2-5, with TRBD1 matching over 7 bases. Germline V gives CDR1 MNHEY, CDR2 SMNVEV (reference sequence). V dropped 5 bases and J dropped 4; count of bases not matched to a gene: 7. The CDR3 is made up of 14 amino acids. In nucleotides, the CDR3 is TGTGCCAGCAGTCCCTTCGACAGGGCAGAGACCCAGTACTTC. It encodes CASSPFDRAETQYF.

The chain links TRBV1 to TRBJ2-1; the table assigns TRBD2, which was not confirmed against the DNA. TRBV1 is described as a pseudogene. The CDR3 consists of 16 residues. The CDR3 here is CTSSHNRDSSYNEQFF. CDR3 bases: TGCACCAGCAGCCACAACCGGGACTCCTCCTACAATGAGCAGTTCTTC.

The chain employs TRBV28 and TRBJ1-4; 8 bases are shared with TRBD1. Germline V gene data show CDR1 as MDHEN and CDR2 as SYDVKM. CDR3 size: 15 residues. Trimming took 6 bases from V and 6 from J; bases not matched to a gene: 9. In DNA form, the CDR3 reads TGTGCCAGCAGGTTAGGACAGGGTACATATGAAAAACTGTTTTTT. Translated: CASRLGQGTYEKLFF.

Comments on this clone: The same CDR3 arises from other DNA sequences in this sample as well. V gene TRBV9 combines with J gene TRBJ1-2; the match to TRBD1 covers 9 bases. Looked up from germline, CDR1 is SGDLS and CDR2 is YYNGEE. The CDR3 length is 15 residues. The J segment lost 2 bases and the V segment lost 5 bases, leaving 7 bases of the junction unmatched. DNA of the CDR3: TGTGCCAGCAGTGGAGGACAGGGGTGGAACTATGGCTACACCTTC. Its protein is CASSGGQGWNYGYTF.

This chain connects TRBV6-5 to TRBJ2-3; a possible D gene is TRBD2 (7 bases). CDR3 size: 14 residues. V was pared by 6 bases and J by 1 base, with 11 bases between. Germline V lookup: CDR1 MNHEY, CDR2 SVGAGI. CDR3 in amino acids: CASSGGGGTDTQYF. The CDR3, as DNA: TGTGCCAGCAGCGGAGGGGGGGGCACAGATACGCAGTATTTT.

The rearrangement links TRBV9 to TRBJ2-1; D remains ambiguous. The V gene lost 0 bases and the J gene lost 8 bases, with 9 bases spanning the gap. The germline CDR1 and CDR2 sequences are SGDLS and YYNGEE. This CDR3 comprises 13 residues. CDR3 sequence reads: CASSVASMDEQFF. The CDR3, as DNA: TGTGCCAGCAGCGTAGCTAGTATGGATGAGCAGTTCTTC.

The V and J genes are TRBV3-1 (or the pseudogene TRBV3-2) and TRBJ1-1; TRBD1 agrees at 7 bases. The V gene end was trimmed by 2 bases and the J gene end by 1 base; junction bases not matched to a gene: 4. Germline V gene data show CDR1 as LGHDT and CDR2 as YNNKEL (reference sequence). This CDR3 is 15 amino acids long. CDR3 sequence: CASSQHGTENTEAFF. The DNA of the CDR3 is TGTGCCAGCAGCCAACACGGGACAGAGAACACTGAAGCTTTCTTT.

The gene calls are TRBV2 and TRBJ2-2; possibly TRBD1 for D (6 bases). This CDR3 spans 13 amino acids. Germline V CDR1 and CDR2: SNHLY, FYNNEI. Trimming pared 8 bases from V and 4 bases from J, leaving 11 bases between. CDR3 DNA: TGTGCCAGCGCCTGGACAGTCACCGGGGAGCTGTTTTTT. This codes for CASAWTVTGELFF.

This chain links TRBV6-5 with TRBJ2-2, with 7 bases aligning to TRBD1. CDR1 MNHEY and CDR2 SVGAGI come from the germline V gene. With V trimmed by 6 bases and J by 7 bases, 8 bases remained unmatched. The CDR3 contains 14 residues. CDR3 sequence (DNA): TGTGCCAGCAGCAGGGACAGCTCATTCGGGGAGCTGTTTTTT. Its translation is CASSRDSSFGELFF.

The chain combines TRBV5-1 with TRBJ1-3; TRBD1 matches at 7 bases. The CDR3 length is 17 residues. Germline loops: CDR1 SGHRS, CDR2 YFSETQ. The trim removed 4 bases at V and 0 bases at J, leaving 10 bases unmatched. The DNA of the CDR3 is TGCGCCAGCAGCACACACCGCGACAGGGCCTCTGGAAACACCATATATTTT. Translating it yields CASSTHRDRASGNTIYF.